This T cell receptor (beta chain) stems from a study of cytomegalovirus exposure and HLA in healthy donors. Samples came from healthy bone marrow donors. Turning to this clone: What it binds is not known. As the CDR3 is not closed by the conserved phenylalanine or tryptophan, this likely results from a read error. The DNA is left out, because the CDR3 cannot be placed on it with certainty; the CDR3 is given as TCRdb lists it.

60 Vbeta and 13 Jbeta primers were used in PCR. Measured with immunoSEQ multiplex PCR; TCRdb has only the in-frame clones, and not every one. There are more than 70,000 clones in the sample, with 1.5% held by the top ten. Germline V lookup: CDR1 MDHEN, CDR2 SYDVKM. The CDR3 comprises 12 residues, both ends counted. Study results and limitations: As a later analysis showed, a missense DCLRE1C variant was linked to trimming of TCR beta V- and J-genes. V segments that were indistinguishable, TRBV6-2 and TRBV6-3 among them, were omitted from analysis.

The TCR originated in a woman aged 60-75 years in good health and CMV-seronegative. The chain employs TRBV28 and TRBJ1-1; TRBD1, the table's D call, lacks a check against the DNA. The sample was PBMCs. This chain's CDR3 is CASGTTRGTVFL.